The source of this T cell receptor beta chain is a study of blood T cells in healthy people across ages. With a J-beta primer mix and a sample-barcoded 5' primer, a second PCR ran 7 to 11 cycles. Template switching added a 12-random-nucleotide identifier to every cDNA molecule. TCRdb re-derived calls from the 5' RACE reads in MiXCR, one entry per CDR3 protein. In the table there are more than 800,000 distinct CDR3 sequences, more than 25% of which are singletons. Individuals who donated were healthy Caucasians from Russia aged roughly 6 to 95. Each donor had around 10 milliliters of peripheral blood drawn. A minimum of 7 million PBMCs was isolated per sample. This clonotype was recorded many times. This receptor was identified in an elderly woman in good health. Sample: blood.

The CDR3 DNA is TGTGCCAGCAGTCGACAGGGGATGATTGCAGATACGCAGTATTTT. The encoded protein is CASSRQGMIADTQYF. The chain is built from TRBV6-2 or TRBV6-3 and TRBJ2-3; 8 nucleotides align to TRBD1. V shed 5 bases, J shed 4 bases, and the junction held 8 bases outside the gene matches. The CDR3 has 15 residues. Germline values: CDR1 MNHEY, CDR2 SVGEGT.